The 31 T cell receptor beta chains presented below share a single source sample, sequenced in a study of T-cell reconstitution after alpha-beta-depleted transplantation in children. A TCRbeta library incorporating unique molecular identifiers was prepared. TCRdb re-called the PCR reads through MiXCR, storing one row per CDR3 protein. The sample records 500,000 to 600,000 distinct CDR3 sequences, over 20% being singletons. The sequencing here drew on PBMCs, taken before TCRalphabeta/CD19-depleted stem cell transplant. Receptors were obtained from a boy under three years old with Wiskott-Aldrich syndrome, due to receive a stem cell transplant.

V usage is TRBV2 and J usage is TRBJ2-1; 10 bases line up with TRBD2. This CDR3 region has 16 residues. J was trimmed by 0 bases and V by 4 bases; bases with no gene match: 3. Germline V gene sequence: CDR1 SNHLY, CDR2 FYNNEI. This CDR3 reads CASSAGLAVSYNEQFF. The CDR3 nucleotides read TGTGCCAGCAGTGCAGGACTAGCGGTCTCCTACAATGAGCAGTTCTTC.

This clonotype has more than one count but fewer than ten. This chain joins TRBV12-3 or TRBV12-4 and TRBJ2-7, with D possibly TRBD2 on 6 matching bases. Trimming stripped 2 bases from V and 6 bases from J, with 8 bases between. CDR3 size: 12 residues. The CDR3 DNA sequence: TGTGCCAGCAGTTTAACTAGCAGCGAGCAGTACTTC. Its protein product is CASSLTSSEQYF.

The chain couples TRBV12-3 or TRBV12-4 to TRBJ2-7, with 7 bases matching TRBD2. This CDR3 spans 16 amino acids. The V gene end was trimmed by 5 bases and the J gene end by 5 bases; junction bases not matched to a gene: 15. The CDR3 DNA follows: TGTGCCAGCAGTCAGCCTAGCGGAACCCGCGGCCACGAGCAGTACTTC. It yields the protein CASSQPSGTRGHEQYF.

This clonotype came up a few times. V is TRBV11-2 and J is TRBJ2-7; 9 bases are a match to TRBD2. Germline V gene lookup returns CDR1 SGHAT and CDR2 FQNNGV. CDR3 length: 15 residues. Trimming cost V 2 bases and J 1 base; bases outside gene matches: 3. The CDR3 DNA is TGTGCCAGCAGCTTACGGACTAGCGTTTCCTACGAGCAGTACTTC. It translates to CASSLRTSVSYEQYF.

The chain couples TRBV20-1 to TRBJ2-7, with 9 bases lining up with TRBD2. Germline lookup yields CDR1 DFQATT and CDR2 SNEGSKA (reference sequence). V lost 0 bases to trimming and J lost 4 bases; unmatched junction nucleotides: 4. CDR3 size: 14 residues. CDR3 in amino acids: CSARDIAGVYEQYF. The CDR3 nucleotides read TGCAGTGCTAGAGATATAGCGGGGGTATACGAGCAGTACTTC.

The CDR3 DNA reads as TGCAGTGAATCGGGACAGAGAACAGATACGCAGTATTTT. This codes for CSESGQRTDTQYF. The chain couples TRBV20-1 to TRBJ2-3; 7 bases line up with TRBD1. Unmatched junction bases numbered 7, after V lost 7 bases and J lost 3 bases. CDR1 is DFQATT and CDR2 is SNEGSKA in the germline V gene (reference sequence). The CDR3 length is 13 residues.

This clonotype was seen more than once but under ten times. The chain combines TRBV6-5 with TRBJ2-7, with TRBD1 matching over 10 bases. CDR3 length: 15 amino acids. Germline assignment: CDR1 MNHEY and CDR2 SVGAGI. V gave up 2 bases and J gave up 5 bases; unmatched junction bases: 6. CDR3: CASSYGPGQGNEQYF. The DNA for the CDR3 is TGTGCCAGCAGTTACGGACCGGGACAGGGGAACGAGCAGTACTTC.

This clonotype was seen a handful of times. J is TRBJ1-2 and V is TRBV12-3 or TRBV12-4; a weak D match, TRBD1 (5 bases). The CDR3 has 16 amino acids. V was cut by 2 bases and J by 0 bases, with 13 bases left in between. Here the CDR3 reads CASSLFGAGSNYGYTF. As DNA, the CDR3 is TGTGCCAGCAGTTTATTCGGGGCAGGGTCTAACTATGGCTACACCTTC.

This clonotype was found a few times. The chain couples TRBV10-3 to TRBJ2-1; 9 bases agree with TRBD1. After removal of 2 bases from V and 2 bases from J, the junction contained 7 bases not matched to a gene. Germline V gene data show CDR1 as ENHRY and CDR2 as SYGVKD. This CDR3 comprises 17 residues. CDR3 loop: CAISEGTGTKAYNEQFF. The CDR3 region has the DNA TGTGCCATCAGTGAGGGGACAGGGACAAAGGCCTACAATGAGCAGTTCTTC.

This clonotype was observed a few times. Written as DNA, the CDR3 is TGCGCCAGCAGCTACGCCCCATCCCGGGGGGCTGGTGGAAACACCATATATTTT. Its translation is CASSYAPSRGAGGNTIYF. The V gene is TRBV5-1, the J gene TRBJ1-3, with D perhaps TRBD1 (6 bases). Germline loops: CDR1 SGHRS, CDR2 YFSETQ. The CDR3 runs 18 residues. Trimming shortened V by 3 bases and J by 3 bases, and 22 bases separated the two germline ends.

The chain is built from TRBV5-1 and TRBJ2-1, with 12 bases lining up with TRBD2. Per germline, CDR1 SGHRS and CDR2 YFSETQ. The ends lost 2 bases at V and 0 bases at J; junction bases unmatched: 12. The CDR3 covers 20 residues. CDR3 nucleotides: TGCGCCAGCAGCTTTCTTGCACTAGCGGGAGGCCAGAGCTCCTACAATGAGCAGTTCTTC. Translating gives CASSFLALAGGQSSYNEQFF.

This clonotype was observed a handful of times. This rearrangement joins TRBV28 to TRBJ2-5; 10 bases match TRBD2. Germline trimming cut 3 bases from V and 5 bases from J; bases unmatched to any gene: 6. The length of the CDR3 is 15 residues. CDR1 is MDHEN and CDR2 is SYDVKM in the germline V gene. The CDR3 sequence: CASSFLAGAEETQYF. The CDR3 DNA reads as TGTGCCAGCAGTTTCCTAGCGGGAGCGGAGGAGACCCAGTACTTC.

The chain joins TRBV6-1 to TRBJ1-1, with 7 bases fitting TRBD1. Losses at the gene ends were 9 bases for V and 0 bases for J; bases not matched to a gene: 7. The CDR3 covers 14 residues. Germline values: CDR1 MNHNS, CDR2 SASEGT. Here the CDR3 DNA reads TGTGCCAGTGGTAACAGGGGAATGAACACTGAAGCTTTCTTT. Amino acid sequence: CASGNRGMNTEAFF.

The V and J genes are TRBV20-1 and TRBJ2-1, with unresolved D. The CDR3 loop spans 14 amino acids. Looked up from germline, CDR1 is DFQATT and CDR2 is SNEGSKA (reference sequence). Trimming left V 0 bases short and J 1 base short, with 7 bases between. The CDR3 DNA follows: TGCAGTGCTAGAGAGATTCGTTCCTACAATGAGCAGTTCTTC. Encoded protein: CSAREIRSYNEQFF.

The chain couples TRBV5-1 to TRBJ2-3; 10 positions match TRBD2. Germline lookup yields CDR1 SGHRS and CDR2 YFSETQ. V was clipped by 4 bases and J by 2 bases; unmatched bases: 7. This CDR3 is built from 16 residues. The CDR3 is CASSGELAGTTDTQYF. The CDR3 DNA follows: TGCGCCAGCAGCGGTGAACTAGCGGGAACCACAGATACGCAGTATTTT.

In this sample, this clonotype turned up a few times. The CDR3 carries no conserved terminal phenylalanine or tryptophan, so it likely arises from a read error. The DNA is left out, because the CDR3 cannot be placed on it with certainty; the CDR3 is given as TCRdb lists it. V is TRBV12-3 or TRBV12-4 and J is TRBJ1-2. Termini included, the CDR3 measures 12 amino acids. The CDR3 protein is CASSFGRKRASL.

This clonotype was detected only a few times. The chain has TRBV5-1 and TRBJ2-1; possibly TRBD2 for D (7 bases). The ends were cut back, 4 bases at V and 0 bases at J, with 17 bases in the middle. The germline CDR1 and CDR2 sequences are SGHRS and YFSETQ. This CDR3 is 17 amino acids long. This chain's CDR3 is CASSPRGGGSSYNEQFF. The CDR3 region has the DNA TGCGCCAGCAGCCCTAGGGGCGGGGGCAGCTCCTACAATGAGCAGTTCTTC. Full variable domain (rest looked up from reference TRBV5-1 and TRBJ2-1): KAGVTQTPRYLIKTRGQQVTLSCSPISGHRSVSWYQQTPGQGLQFLFEYFSETQRNKGNFPGRFSGRQFSNSRSEMNVSTLELGDSALYLCASSPRGGGSSYNEQFFGPGTRLTVL.

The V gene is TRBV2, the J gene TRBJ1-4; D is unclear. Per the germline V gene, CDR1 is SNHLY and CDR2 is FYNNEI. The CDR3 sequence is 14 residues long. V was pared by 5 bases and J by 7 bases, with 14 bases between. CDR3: CASSFGGDGEKLFF. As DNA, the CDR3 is TGTGCCAGCAGTTTTGGAGGTGATGGTGAAAAACTGTTTTTT.

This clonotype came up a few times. The CDR3 spells CASSFYYGGVGNEQFF. In DNA, the CDR3 is TGTGCCAGCAGTTTTTATTATGGGGGGGTGGGCAATGAGCAGTTCTTC. The chain is built from TRBV12-3 or TRBV12-4 and TRBJ2-1; 7 bases map to TRBD2. Trimming cost V 3 bases and J 6 bases; bases outside gene matches: 11. This CDR3 comprises 16 residues.

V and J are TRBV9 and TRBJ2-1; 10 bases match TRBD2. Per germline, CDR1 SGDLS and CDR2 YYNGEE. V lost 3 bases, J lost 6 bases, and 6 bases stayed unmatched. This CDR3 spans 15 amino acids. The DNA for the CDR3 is TGTGCCAGCAGCGGGCGGACTAGCGGAACCAATGAGCAGTTCTTC. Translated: CASSGRTSGTNEQFF. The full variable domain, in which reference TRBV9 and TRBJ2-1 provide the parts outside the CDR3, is DSGVTQTPKHLITATGQRVTLRCSPRSGDLSVYWYQQSLDQGLQFLIQYYNGEERAKGNILERFSAQQFPDLHSELNLSSLELGDSALYFCASSGRTSGTNEQFFGPGTRLTVL.

CDR3: CASSFGQGGALDEQYF. CDR3 bases: TGCGCCAGCAGCTTTGGACAGGGTGGGGCTTTGGACGAGCAGTACTTC. The V call is TRBV5-1, the J call TRBJ2-7, with TRBD1 matching over 8 bases. CDR1 is SGHRS, CDR2 YFSETQ, per germline. The V segment lost 2 bases and the J segment 5 bases; nucleotides outside the gene matches: 12. The CDR3 length is 16 residues.

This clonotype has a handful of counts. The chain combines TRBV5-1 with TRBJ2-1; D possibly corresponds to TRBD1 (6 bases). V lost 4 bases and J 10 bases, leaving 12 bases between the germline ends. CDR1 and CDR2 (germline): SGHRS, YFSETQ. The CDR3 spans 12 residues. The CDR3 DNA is TGCGCCAGCAGCCACCCGGGGACAGAGCAGTTCTTC. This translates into CASSHPGTEQFF. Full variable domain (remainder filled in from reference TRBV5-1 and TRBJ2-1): KAGVTQTPRYLIKTRGQQVTLSCSPISGHRSVSWYQQTPGQGLQFLFEYFSETQRNKGNFPGRFSGRQFSNSRSEMNVSTLELGDSALYLCASSHPGTEQFFGPGTRLTVL.

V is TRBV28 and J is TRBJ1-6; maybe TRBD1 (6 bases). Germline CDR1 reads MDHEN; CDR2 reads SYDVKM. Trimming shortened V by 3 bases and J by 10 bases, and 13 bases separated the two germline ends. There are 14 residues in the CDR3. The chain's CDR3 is CASSLPWGRSPLHF. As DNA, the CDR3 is TGTGCCAGCAGTTTGCCTTGGGGGCGGTCACCCCTCCACTTT.

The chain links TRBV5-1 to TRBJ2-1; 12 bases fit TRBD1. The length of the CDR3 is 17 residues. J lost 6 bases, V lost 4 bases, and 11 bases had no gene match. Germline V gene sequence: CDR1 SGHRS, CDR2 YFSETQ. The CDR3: CASSPQPGQGATNEQFF. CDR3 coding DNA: TGCGCCAGCAGCCCTCAACCGGGACAGGGGGCGACCAATGAGCAGTTCTTC.

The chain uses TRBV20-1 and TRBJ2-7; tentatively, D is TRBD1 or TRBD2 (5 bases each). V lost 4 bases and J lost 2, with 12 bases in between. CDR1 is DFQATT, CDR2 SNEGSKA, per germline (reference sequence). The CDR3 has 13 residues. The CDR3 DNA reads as TGCAGTGCTATCGGGACCGAGACCTACGAGCAGTACTTC. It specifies CSAIGTETYEQYF.

CDR3 region: CASSVRGNSYEQYF. CDR3 sequence (DNA): TGTGCCAGCAGTGTACGGGGCAACTCCTACGAGCAGTACTTC. The gene calls are TRBV6-1 and TRBJ2-7; D could derive from TRBD1 or TRBD2 (5 bases each). Trimming took 4 bases from V and 0 from J, leaving 10 bases between them. Germline-derived CDR1 and CDR2 are MNHNS and SASEGT. CDR3 length: 14 amino acids.

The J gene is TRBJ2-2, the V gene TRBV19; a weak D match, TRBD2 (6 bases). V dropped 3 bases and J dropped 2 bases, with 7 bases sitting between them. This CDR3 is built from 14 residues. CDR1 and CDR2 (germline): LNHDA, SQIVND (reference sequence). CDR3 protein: CASSISGNTGELFF. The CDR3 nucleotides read TGTGCCAGTAGTATTAGCGGAAACACCGGGGAGCTGTTTTTT.

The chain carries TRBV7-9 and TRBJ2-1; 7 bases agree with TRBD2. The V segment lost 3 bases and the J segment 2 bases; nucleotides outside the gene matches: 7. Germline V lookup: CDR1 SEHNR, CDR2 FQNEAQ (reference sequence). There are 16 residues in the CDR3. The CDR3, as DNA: TGTGCCAGCAGCTTTGCGGGAGCCAATACCTACAATGAGCAGTTCTTC. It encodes CASSFAGANTYNEQFF.

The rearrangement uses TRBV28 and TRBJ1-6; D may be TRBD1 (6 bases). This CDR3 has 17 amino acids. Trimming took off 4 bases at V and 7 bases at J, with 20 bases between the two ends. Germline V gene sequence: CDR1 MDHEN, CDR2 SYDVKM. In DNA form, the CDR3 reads TGTGCCAGCAGTTCCGCAGGGGTTGCGGGCCTAAATTCACCCCTCCACTTT. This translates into CASSSAGVAGLNSPLHF.

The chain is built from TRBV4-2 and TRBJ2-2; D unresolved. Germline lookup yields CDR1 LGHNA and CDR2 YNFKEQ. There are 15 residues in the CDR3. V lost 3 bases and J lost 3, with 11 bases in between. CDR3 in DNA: TGTGCCAGCAGCCAGGCTCCCCGGGACACCGGGGAGCTGTTTTTT. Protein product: CASSQAPRDTGELFF.

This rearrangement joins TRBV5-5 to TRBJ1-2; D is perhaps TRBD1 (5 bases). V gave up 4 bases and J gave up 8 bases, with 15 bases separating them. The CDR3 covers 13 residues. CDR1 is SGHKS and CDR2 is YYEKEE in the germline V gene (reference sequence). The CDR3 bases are TGTGCCAGCAGCCAAATGGGACTGATCGGCTACACCTTC. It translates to CASSQMGLIGYTF.